Listed below are T cell receptor beta chains from one sample, sequenced in a study of cytomegalovirus exposure and HLA in healthy donors. Assay: immunoSEQ multiplex PCR; the TCRdb copy retains only in-frame clones and omits some. The profile shows about 160,000 clones, around 60% of them singletons. The source material was PBMCs. These receptors came from a woman aged 55 to 70 in good health and CMV-seropositive. CDR3s include the opening cysteine and the closing phenylalanine or tryptophan. A D gene is named only where the DNA matches it firmly. Rows may omit the clone size; those that give it use once, few, many or a size class.

TGTGCCAGCAGTGAAAGAGCGGGTTCCAATGAGCAGTTCTTC,CASSERAGSNEQFF,NA,TRBV6-4,NA,TRBJ2-1
TGTGCCAGCAGCCCTTTGTCTATGCAGTACTTC,CASSPLSMQYF,NA,TRBV7-9,NA,TRBJ2-7
TGTGCCAGCAGCTTAGAGGCAGGGGGCTACAATGAGCAGTTCTTC,CASSLEAGGYNEQFF,TRBD1,TRBV7-9,NA,TRBJ2-1
TGTGCCAGCCTTCCGACTGCAGAGCAGTTCTTC,CASLPTAEQFF,NA,TRBV5-8,few,TRBJ2-1
TGTGCCAGCAGCTTGGGGCAGGGGAAAAACATTCAGTACTTC,CASSLGQGKNIQYF,NA,TRBV5-6,once,TRBJ2-4
TGTGCCAGCAGCTCCTGGACTAGCGGAACCTACGAGCAGTACTTC,CASSSWTSGTYEQYF,TRBD2,TRBV7-6,NA,TRBJ2-7
TGTGCCAGCAGTTTATCAGATGGGACAGGGAAGGAGACCCAGTACTTC,CASSLSDGTGKETQYF,TRBD1,TRBV27,NA,TRBJ2-5
TGTGCCAGCAGCGTAGACGACGGGAGACTCAGCTCCTACAATGAGCAGTTCTTC,CASSVDDGRLSSYNEQFF,NA,TRBV9,NA,TRBJ2-1
TGCGCCAGCAGCTTGGGAGGGACTAGCGCCGGCGTCTACGAGCAGTACTTC,CASSLGGTSAGVYEQYF,TRBD2,TRBV5-1,few,TRBJ2-7
TGTGCCAGCAGCCGGACAGGCCGAGAGCAGTACTTC,CASSRTGREQYF,TRBD1,TRBV7-9,NA,TRBJ2-7
TGTGCCAGCAGTTGGCCGGACAGGGTGGGGGGAGAGACCCAGTACTTC,CASSWPDRVGGETQYF,TRBD1,TRBV28,NA,TRBJ2-5
TGTGCCAGCTCAGCTGGGGGGGCCAAAAACATTCAGTACTTC,CASSAGGAKNIQYF,NA,TRBV18,NA,TRBJ2-4
TGCGCCAGCAGTCAATCGTCAAGGACAACTCTACAAGGTGGGGCCAACGTCCTGACTTTC,CASSQSSRTTLQGGANVLTF,NA,TRBV23-1,NA,TRBJ2-6
TGCGCCAGCAGCCAGTGGGATAGCGGGAGGGATACGCAGTATTTT,CASSQWDSGRDTQYF,TRBD2,TRBV5-1,once,TRBJ2-3
TGTGCCAGCTCACAGATTGACAGGGGGTGGACTGAAGCTTTCTTT,CASSQIDRGWTEAFF,TRBD1,TRBV18,NA,TRBJ1-1
TGCGCCAGCAGCGTACAGGGGAGAGGTAGAGAGACCCAGTACTTC,CASSVQGRGRETQYF,TRBD1,TRBV5-1,few,TRBJ2-5
TGTGCCAGCAGCTGGGACAGGGGTCCCCTGGCCTTC,CASSWDRGPLAF,TRBD1,TRBV7-2,NA,TRBJ1-2
TGTGCCAGCAGATCAGGGACTAGCGGGAGGGGCGCAGATACGCAGTATTTT,CASRSGTSGRGADTQYF,TRBD2,TRBV27,NA,TRBJ2-3
TGCGCCAGCAGCCAAGATAGGACACCTTCTGGGGCCAACGTCCTGACTTTC,CASSQDRTPSGANVLTF,NA,TRBV4-1,many,TRBJ2-6
TGTGCCAGCAGCTTAGGCGCGAAAGGCAGGGGTAGCCATGAGCAGTTCTTC,CASSLGAKGRGSHEQFF,NA,TRBV7-2,NA,TRBJ2-1
TGTGCCAGCAGTTTACTTGTAGGGACACTTACTAACACCGGGGAGCTGTTTTTT,CASSLLVGTLTNTGELFF,NA,TRBV28,NA,TRBJ2-2